The 9 T cell receptor beta chains presented below share a single source sample, sequenced in a study of blood T cells in healthy people across ages. A sample-barcoded 5' primer and a J-beta primer mix were used in a second PCR of roughly 6 to 12 cycles. Each CDR3 protein gets one entry after TCRdb re-called the 5' RACE reads with MiXCR. The table records approximately 820,000 distinct CDR3 sequences, more than 40% of them present only once. Sequenced sample: blood. These receptor sequences come from a man between 60 and 75 years old in good health.

This clonotype was detected once. The rearrangement links TRBV6-2 or TRBV6-3 to TRBJ2-1; 7 nucleotides agree with TRBD2. Germline V gene sequence: CDR1 MNHEY, CDR2 SVGEGT. The CDR3 contains 19 residues. After removal of 11 bases from V and 0 bases from J, the junction contained 22 bases not matched to a gene. CDR3 protein: CAAKRRASGGRGSYNEQFF. CDR3 nucleotides: TGTGCCGCTAAACGACGGGCCTCGGGGGGAAGGGGCTCCTACAATGAGCAGTTCTTC.

The V and J genes are TRBV13 and TRBJ1-6; D is uncertain. The V and J ends lost 6 bases and 7 bases respectively, with 7 bases between them. The length of the CDR3 is 12 residues. Per germline, CDR1 PRHDT and CDR2 FYEKMQ (reference sequence). Here the CDR3 DNA reads TGTGCCAGCAGAGATCCCAATTCACCCCTCCACTTT. This gives the protein CASRDPNSPLHF.

This clonotype was seen only a few times. The rearrangement joins TRBV6-5 to TRBJ1-6; D remains ambiguous. CDR1 MNHEY and CDR2 SVGAGI come from the germline V gene. This CDR3 contains 16 residues. Between the trimmed V and J ends, which lost 6 bases and 2 bases, there was a span of 14 bases. The CDR3 DNA follows: TGTGCCAGCAGCCCCACACGGATGGCCTATAATTCACCCCTCCACTTT. Encoded protein: CASSPTRMAYNSPLHF.

V is TRBV12-3 or TRBV12-4 and J is TRBJ1-4; D may be TRBD1 (6 bases). CDR3 length: 16 residues. Trimming took off 1 base at V and 8 bases at J, with 17 bases between the two ends. The CDR3 reads CASSLDGTSIREKLFF. The CDR3, as DNA: TGTGCCAGCAGTTTAGATGGGACAAGCATTAGGGAAAAACTGTTTTTT.

A few counts support this clonotype. This chain joins TRBV20-1 and TRBJ2-7; 7 bases are a match to TRBD1. The CDR3 runs to 13 residues. The V gene's germline CDR1 is DFQATT and CDR2 SNEGSKA (reference sequence). V shed 2 bases, J shed 3 bases, and the junction held 4 bases outside the gene matches. The CDR3 is CSARRTGVYEQYF. CDR3 sequence (DNA): TGCAGTGCTAGAAGGACAGGAGTCTACGAGCAGTACTTC.

This clonotype was counted only a few times. The V and J genes are TRBV29-1 and TRBJ2-1; D ambiguous. The germline CDR1 and CDR2 sequences are SQVTM and ANQGSEA. CDR3 size: 13 residues. The ends were cut back, 6 bases at V and 8 bases at J, with 17 bases in the middle. Written as DNA, the CDR3 is TGCAGCGTCGCGACCCCCCTGGACGATGAGCAGTTCTTC. This gives the protein CSVATPLDDEQFF.

The chain carries TRBV7-8 and TRBJ2-2; D call uncertain. V lost 3 bases, J lost 1 base, and 9 bases lay in between. Germline CDR1 is SGHVS and CDR2 is FQNEAQ. This CDR3 comprises 15 residues. In DNA, the CDR3 is TGTGCCAGCAGCTTGGCGGTCGGGAACACCGGGGAGCTGTTTTTT. This codes for CASSLAVGNTGELFF.

The V call is TRBV10-3, the J call TRBJ2-5, with D unresolved. In germline, CDR1 is ENHRY, CDR2 SYGVKD. V lost 0 bases and J 3 bases, leaving 14 bases between the germline ends. The CDR3 loop spans 16 amino acids. The CDR3 bases are TGTGCCATCAGTGAGTCGGCCAGCTTGGAGAAAGAGACCCAGTACTTC. Its translation: CAISESASLEKETQYF.

The rearrangement joins TRBV4-3 to TRBJ2-3; no definite D call. The CDR3 has 17 amino acids. With 0 bases removed from V and 2 bases from J, the gap between germline ends came to 15 bases. From germline, CDR1 is LGHNA and CDR2 YSLEER. CDR3 loop: CASSQDPGLSPTDTQYF. As DNA, the CDR3 is TGCGCCAGCAGCCAAGATCCCGGGCTTTCACCCACAGATACGCAGTATTTT.